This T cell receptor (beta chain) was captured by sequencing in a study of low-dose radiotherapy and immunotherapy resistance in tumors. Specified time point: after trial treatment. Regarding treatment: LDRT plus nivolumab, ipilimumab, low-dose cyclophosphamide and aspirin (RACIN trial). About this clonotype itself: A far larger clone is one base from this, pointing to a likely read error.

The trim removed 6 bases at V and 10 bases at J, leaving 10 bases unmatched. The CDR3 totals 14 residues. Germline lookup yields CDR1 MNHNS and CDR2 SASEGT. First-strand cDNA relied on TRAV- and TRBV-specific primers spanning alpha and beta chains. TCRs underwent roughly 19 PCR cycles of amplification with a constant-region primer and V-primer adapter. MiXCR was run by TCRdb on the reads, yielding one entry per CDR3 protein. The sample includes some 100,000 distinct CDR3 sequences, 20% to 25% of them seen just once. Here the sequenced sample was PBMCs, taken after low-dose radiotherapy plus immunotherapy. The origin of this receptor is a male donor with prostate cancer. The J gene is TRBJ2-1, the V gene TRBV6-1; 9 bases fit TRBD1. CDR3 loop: CASRTRDRAYEQFF. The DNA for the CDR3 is TGTGCCAGCAGAACCCGGGACAGGGCTTACGAGCAGTTCTTC.